This is a list of T cell receptor beta chains from one sample in a study of regulatory T cells in long-lasting Graves disease. TCRdb itself ran the multiplex PCR reads through MiXCR, one entry per CDR3 protein. The sample includes 420,000 or so distinct CDR3 sequences, around 17% of them seen just once. These data were also reused for a study on T cells in Graves' hyperthyroidism and ophthalmopathy.

The material was peripheral blood mononuclear cells (PBMCs), obtained at new diagnosis, from a patient treated with antithyroid drugs. The receptors were sampled from a woman aged 18 to 35 with Graves disease. Both conserved end residues are part of each CDR3. Each record gives: V gene, D gene, J gene, clone size, CDR3 DNA, CDR3 protein. D genes are given only for firm matches. Clone size appears in some rows only: once, few, many, or a class for an expanded clone.

TRBV30	NA	TRBJ2-3	many	TGTGCCTGGCAGAAGGGTTCGCAGTATTTT	CAWQKGSQYF
TRBV6-1	TRBD1	TRBJ1-2	few	TGTGCCAGCAGTGAAGCCGGGACAGGCTTCTATGGCTACACCTTC	CASSEAGTGFYGYTF
TRBV2	TRBD2	TRBJ2-1	few	TGTGCCAGCAGTGATGTGCTAGCGGGAGAATTCGGTGAGCAGTTCTTC	CASSDVLAGEFGEQFF
TRBV7-9	NA	TRBJ2-3	NA	TGTGCCAGCAGGTGGGAGAGCACAGATACGCAGTATTTT	CASRWESTDTQYF
TRBV5-1	NA	TRBJ2-1	NA	TGCGCCAGCAGCTCCGAAGGGCTATCCTACAATGAGCAGTTCTTC	CASSSEGLSYNEQFF
TRBV12-3/TRBV12-4	TRBD1	TRBJ2-7	NA	TGTGCCAGCACCCCGAGACAGGGGGCGGGTGAGCAGTACTTC	CASTPRQGAGEQYF
TRBV3-1	TRBD1	TRBJ2-7	many	TGTGCCAGCAGCCAAGCTAGGACAGGCGAGCAGTACTTC	CASSQARTGEQYF
TRBV9	TRBD1	TRBJ2-7	many	TGTGCCAGCAGTGAAGGACAGGGAAGTTACGAGCAGTACTTC	CASSEGQGSYEQYF
TRBV20-1	TRBD2	TRBJ2-1	NA	TGCAGTGCTACGGGGACTAGCGGGACTTTGGAGCAGTTCTTC	CSATGTSGTLEQFF
TRBV12-3/TRBV12-4	NA	TRBJ2-7	few	TGTGCCAGCAGTTTTTCGGCGGGAACCGAGCAGTACTTC	CASSFSAGTEQYF
TRBV28	NA	TRBJ1-1	many	TGTGCCAGCACAAAGGCAGGGCGAGAGAACACTGAAGCTTTCTTT	CASTKAGRENTEAFF
TRBV19	NA	TRBJ1-5	NA	TGTGCCAGTAGTATTTATCGTATTAGCAATCAGCCCCAGCATTTT	CASSIYRISNQPQHF
TRBV28	TRBD2	TRBJ2-3	many	TGTGCCAGCAGTTTGGTAGGGCTAGCGGGGGGGAGCGCGGCTTATTTT	CASSLVGLAGGSAAYF
TRBV14	NA	TRBJ2-3	few	TGTGCCAGCAGCCTCAACGGTTTATCGGGAGATACGCAGTATTTT	CASSLNGLSGDTQYF
TRBV28	NA	TRBJ1-1	many	TGTGCCACCGATCGGGGGAACACTGAAGCTTTCTTT	CATDRGNTEAFF
TRBV5-1	NA	TRBJ1-4	few	TGCGCCAGCAGCCCCCGGGGCCGAGGGGAAAAACTGTTTTTT	CASSPRGRGEKLFF
TRBV27	TRBD2	TRBJ2-3	NA	TGTGCCAGCAGTTCCCGACTAGCGGGCACAGATACGCAGTATTTT	CASSSRLAGTDTQYF
TRBV20-1	NA	TRBJ2-1	many	TGCAGTGCTAGCGACAGCAGCTCCTACAATGAGCAGTTCTTC	CSASDSSSYNEQFF
TRBV7-9	TRBD2	TRBJ2-1	many	TGTGCCAGCAGCCCGACTAGCGGGCCATACAATGAGCAGTTCTTC	CASSPTSGPYNEQFF
TRBV12-3/TRBV12-4	TRBD2	TRBJ2-7	NA	TGTGCCAGCAGTCGGACTAGCGGGACCATTCCCCTTTTCAGCGAGCAGTACTTC	CASSRTSGTIPLFSEQYF
TRBV28	NA	TRBJ2-7	few	TGTGCCAGCAGTACAGGGGGGGGATACGAGCAGTACTTC	CASSTGGGYEQYF
TRBV11-2	NA	TRBJ1-1	many	TGTGCCAGCAGCCATCAGGGGACCGACACTGAAGCTTTCTTT	CASSHQGTDTEAFF
TRBV7-9	NA	TRBJ2-3	few	TGTGCCAGCAGCTTAGCGCACGGGGGCACAGATACGCAGTATTTT	CASSLAHGGTDTQYF
TRBV28	NA	TRBJ2-2	many	TGTGCCAGCAGTTTATCTAGCAAGGGGGAGCTGTTTTTT	CASSLSSKGELFF
TRBV19	TRBD1	TRBJ1-5	NA	TGTGCCAGTAGTATCGACAGGGGCAATCAGCCCCAGCATTTT	CASSIDRGNQPQHF
TRBV27	NA	TRBJ2-7	many	TGTGCCAGCGGAACCTACGAGCAGTACTTC	CASGTYEQYF
TRBV2	NA	TRBJ2-3	many	TGTGCCAGCAGTGAAATTGGGACGGCTAGCACAGATACGCAGTATTTT	CASSEIGTASTDTQYF
TRBV11-2	NA	TRBJ1-1	many	TGCGCCAGCAGCTCAAGGACGGTGAACACTGAAGCTTTCTTT	CASSSRTVNTEAFF
TRBV3-1	NA	TRBJ2-5	many	TGTGCCAGCAGCCAAGATAACAGGGCATTTGGGACCCAGTACTTC	CASSQDNRAFGTQYF
TRBV2	TRBD2	TRBJ2-7	many	TGTGCCAGCAGAGAGGGGACTAGCGGGAGCTACGAGCAGTACTTC	CASREGTSGSYEQYF
TRBV3-1	NA	TRBJ2-3	NA	TGTGCCTGCAGTCAGCTAGCGGATACGCAGTATTTT	CACSQLADTQYF
TRBV6-1	NA	TRBJ1-2	NA	TGTGCCAGCGGTGAAGGAACCAACTATGGCTACACCTTC	CASGEGTNYGYTF
TRBV20-1	NA	TRBJ2-7	NA	TGCAGTGCTAGAGCCCTTGATTGGGTCTACGAGCAGTACTTC	CSARALDWVYEQYF
TRBV30	TRBD2	TRBJ2-7	few	TGTGCCTGGAGTGTGAGCGGGGCCTACGAGCAGTACTTC	CAWSVSGAYEQYF
TRBV2	TRBD2	TRBJ2-1	few	TGTGCCAGCGGGGGCCCCGGGACTAGCGGGGGCAATGAGCAGTTCTTC	CASGGPGTSGGNEQFF
TRBV7-2	NA	TRBJ1-6	NA	TGTGCCAGCAGCCCTCGACCGGGTCTGGGGAATTCACCCCTCCACTTT	CASSPRPGLGNSPLHF
TRBV20-1	TRBD2	TRBJ2-1	many	TGCAGTGCGGAGAAAGCGGGATGGCAGTTCTTC	CSAEKAGWQFF
TRBV28	NA	TRBJ1-5	many	TGTGCCAGCAGTGGGGGGGGGTCCGGTCAGCCCCAGCATTTT	CASSGGGSGQPQHF
TRBV28	NA	TRBJ1-2	many	TGTGCCAGCAGTTTATCCGACATCTCGAATGGCTACACCTTC	CASSLSDISNGYTF
TRBV3-1	NA	TRBJ1-2	few	TGTGCCAGCAGCCATATTGTATATGGCTACACCTTC	CASSHIVYGYTF
TRBV28	NA	TRBJ1-1	many	TGTGCCAGCAGTTTCGAAGCAGGACAGAACACTGAAGCTTTCTTT	CASSFEAGQNTEAFF
TRBV29-1	NA	TRBJ2-1	few	TGCAGCGTTGAGAGAGGGGTCAGTGAGCAGTTCTTC	CSVERGVSEQFF
TRBV28	TRBD2	TRBJ2-1	many	TGTGCCAGCAGTTTAGGACTAGTCGCCTCCAATGAGCAGTTCTTC	CASSLGLVASNEQFF
TRBV12-3/TRBV12-4	NA	TRBJ1-2	many	TGTGCCAGCAGTTTGAAGGGGTCATATGGCTACACCTTC	CASSLKGSYGYTF
TRBV10-2	NA	TRBJ1-2	few	TGCGCCAGCAGTGAGGCAGGGATTCGGTATGGCTACACCTTC	CASSEAGIRYGYTF